This TCR beta chain appears in the sequencing data of a study of shared clonotypes between healthy human individuals (dated by TCRdb to 2020 to 2021). Notes on the research overall: The cohort included three men and a couple of women between 18 and 49 years of age. Different laboratories and diverse techniques were used to prepare libraries and sequence TCR repertoires, to increase sequencing depth and limit assay-specific biases. Per donor, leukapheresis produced somewhere between about 0.94 and 8.9 billion PBMCs. Per donor, three plates each were used for CD4 naive and CD4 memory, two for CD8 naive, and one for CD8 memory. Blood TCR repertoires of 5 or 6 healthy adults were deeply sequenced to estimate repertoire size and the extent of clonotype sharing between individuals. Study-wide findings and limitations: Sharing across several donors was observed for roughly 5.4% of naive CD4, over 3% of naive CD8, over 2% of memory CD4, and about 0.39% of memory CD8 clonotypes. Clonotypes shared by all four sorted-subset donors showed higher generation probabilities than non-shared clonotypes. Estimated clonotype richness was generally larger for naive than for memory subsets. Because the study included a small number of donors, the genetic and exposure-history diversity represented was limited. Even with the large sequencing depth, rarefaction of the sorted-subset datasets indicated that sequencing was incomplete. Based on pairwise subsampling, the degree of clonotype sharing among donors was expected to be affected by sequencing depth. Only blood was sampled, and tissue TCR repertoires likely differ from those in blood.

The CDR3 has 14 amino acids, counting the end cysteine and phenylalanine. Of all the DNA, just the CDR3 is kept, 42 bases in frame from base 1. The V end gives up 5 bases and the J end 6 bases, leaving 10 bases in the junction not matched to a gene. Based on the germline V gene (reference sequence), the CDR1 and CDR2 sequences are GTSNPN and SVGIG. Donors were healthy HIV-negative adults with no recently reported acute infections or vaccinations. Every donor was a Caucasian adult living in Nashville, Tennessee, USA. CD4+ T cells were enriched by magnetic negative selection; naive cells were then positively selected on CD45RA, and the negative fraction formed the memory subset. Blood was obtained by leukapheresis, after which PBMCs were separated by Ficoll-Histopaque density gradient centrifugation and cryopreserved in liquid nitrogen vapor phase. Purity and quantity of every magnetically sorted T cell population were checked by analytical flow cytometry. From each sorted fraction, genomic DNA was isolated and quantified by UV absorbance on a Nanodrop 2000c.

TCR CDR3 regions were amplified from genomic DNA by multiplex PCR using the deep immunoSEQ assay. For each cell subset, the extracted genomic DNA was distributed evenly across all wells of several immunoSEQ 96-well plates, and each plate served as one replicate. For sorted subsets, approximately 190 ng of genomic DNA, equivalent to 30,000 or so T cell genomes, went into each replicate PCR. Purified libraries were measured with a Qubit 3.0 fluorometer, size-checked on a Bioanalyzer 2100, and measured again with the KAPA Library Quantification kit. Each immunoSEQ 96-well plate was sequenced on its own single-read 150-cycle Illumina NextSeq 550 flow cell. The study's processing was this. The immunoSEQ output contained only junctional sequences without quality scores, so filtering could not match that applied to full-length reads. Sequences were annotated with PyIR, a Python wrapper for IgBLAST v1.9, and V/J genes and CDR3 were assigned using IMGT germline references. Reads were filtered out if the reads had weak V/J assignments (E-value above 1e-6), no CDR3, stop codons, out-of-frame junctions, or ambiguous translated residues. V3J clonotypes were defined by identical inferred V gene, J gene, and CDR3 amino acid sequence. Percentage overlap between repertoires was calculated by dividing the number of shared unique clonotypes by the size of the smaller repertoire. Richness of each repertoire was evaluated using RTK rarefaction, the Chao1 estimator, and Recon v2.1 estimates of unobserved clonotypes. Generation probabilities were computed with OLGA for all TCRbeta clonotypes obtained by the gDNA method from several donors. The table comes from immuneACCESS by way of TCRdb, which keeps in-frame sequences with V and J called. Part of the clones is missing from these tables; in studies checked, under half for an unresolved V gene and the rest for unknown reasons. D and trimming were read from the DNA, whereas the V and J calls and clone size are those reported in that table. This sample comprises 2 million to 2.5 million clones, 90% to 96% of them detected only once. The ten largest clones take up approximately 0.13% of the sample.

To note about this clone: Its antigen target is currently unknown. Base qualities are not at hand, and no much larger clone is one base apart.

The chain is made from TRBV30 and TRBJ2-1, with TRBD1 matching 7 junction bases. The sequence was collected from a man between 18 and 29 years old in good health. Sample: naive CD4+ T cells sorted from blood. The cell subset or site label of this sample denotes: CD45RA+ positively selected. The CDR3 is CAWGSGQPFNEQFF. The DNA is TGTGCCTGGGGGTCGGGACAGCCTTTCAATGAGCAGTTCTTC.